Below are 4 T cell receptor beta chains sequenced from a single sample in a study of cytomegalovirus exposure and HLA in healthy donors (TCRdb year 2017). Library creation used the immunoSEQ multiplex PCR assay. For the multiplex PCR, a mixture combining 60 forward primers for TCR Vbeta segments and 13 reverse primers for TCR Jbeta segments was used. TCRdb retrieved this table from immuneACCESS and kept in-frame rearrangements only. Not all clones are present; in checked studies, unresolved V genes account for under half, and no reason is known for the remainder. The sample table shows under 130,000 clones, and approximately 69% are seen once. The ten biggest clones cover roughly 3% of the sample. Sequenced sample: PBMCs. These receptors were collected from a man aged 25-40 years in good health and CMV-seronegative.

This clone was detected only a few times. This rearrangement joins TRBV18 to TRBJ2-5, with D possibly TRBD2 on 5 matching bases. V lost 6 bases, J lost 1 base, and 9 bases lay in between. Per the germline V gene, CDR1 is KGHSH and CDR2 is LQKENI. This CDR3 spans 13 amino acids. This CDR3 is CASSPGIQETQYF. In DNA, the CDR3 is TGTGCCAGCTCCCCGGGAATCCAAGAGACCCAGTACTTC.

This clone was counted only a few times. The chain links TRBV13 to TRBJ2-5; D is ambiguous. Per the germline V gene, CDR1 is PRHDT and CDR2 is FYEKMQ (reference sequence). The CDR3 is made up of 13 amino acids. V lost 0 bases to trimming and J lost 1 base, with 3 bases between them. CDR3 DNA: TGTGCCAGCAGCTTAGGGGCCCAAGAGACCCAGTACTTC. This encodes CASSLGAQETQYF. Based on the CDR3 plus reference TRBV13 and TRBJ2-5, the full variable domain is AAGVIQSPRHLIKEKRETATLKCYPIPRHDTVYWYQQGPGQDPQFLISFYEKMQSDKGSIPDRFSAQQFSDYHSELNMSSLELGDSALYFCASSLGAQETQYFGPGTRLLVL.

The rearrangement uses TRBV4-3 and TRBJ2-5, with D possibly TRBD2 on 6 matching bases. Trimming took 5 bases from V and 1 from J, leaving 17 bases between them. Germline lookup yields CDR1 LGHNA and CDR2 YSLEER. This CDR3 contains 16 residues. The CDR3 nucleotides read TGCGCCAGCAGCGACCTATACAAGGGAGGCCAAGAGACCCAGTACTTC. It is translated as CASSDLYKGGQETQYF.

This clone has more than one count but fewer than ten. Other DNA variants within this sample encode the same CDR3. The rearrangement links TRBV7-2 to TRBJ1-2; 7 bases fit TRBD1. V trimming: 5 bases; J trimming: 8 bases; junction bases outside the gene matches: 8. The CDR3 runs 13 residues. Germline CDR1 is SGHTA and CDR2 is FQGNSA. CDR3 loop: CASSPDREDGYTF. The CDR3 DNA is TGTGCCAGCAGCCCCGACAGGGAGGACGGCTACACCTTC.